Listed below are T cell receptor beta chains from one sample, sequenced in a study of blood T cell repertoires in COVID-19. Sequenced by immunoSEQ multiplex PCR; TCRdb stores in-frame clones only, minus some. The sample holds 250,000 to 300,000 clones, about 93% seen once. Sequenced sample: PBMCs or T cells enriched from blood (not recorded which). All receptors derive from a woman aged 25 to 39 who had recovered from COVID-19. Both conserved end residues are part of each CDR3. Fields, in order: J gene, V gene, D gene, clone size, CDR3 protein, CDR3 DNA. D genes are given only for firm matches. Size tells how often a clone was seen (once, few, many) or the class of an expanded clone, and some rows leave it out.

J gene: TRBJ1-1; V gene: TRBV30; D gene: TRBD1; clone size: once; CDR3 protein: CAWSGNPGQGGTEAFF; CDR3 DNA: TGTGCCTGGAGTGGCAACCCCGGACAGGGGGGCACTGAAGCTTTCTTT
J gene: TRBJ2-1; V gene: TRBV7-8; D gene: TRBD2; clone size: .; CDR3 protein: CASSLAQGSGSLF; CDR3 DNA: TGTGCCAGCAGCTTAGCCCAGGGTAGCGGGAGCCTCTTC
J gene: TRBJ2-7; V gene: TRBV7-2; D gene: TRBD2; clone size: .; CDR3 protein: CASSPKVRLAANFEQYF; CDR3 DNA: TGTGCCAGCAGCCCCAAAGTCAGACTAGCGGCTAACTTCGAGCAGTACTTC
J gene: TRBJ2-7; V gene: TRBV2; D gene: TRBD2; clone size: .; CDR3 protein: CASSPEVAGEQYF; CDR3 DNA: TGTGCCAGCAGCCCCGAGGTAGCGGGGGAGCAGTACTTC
J gene: TRBJ2-3; V gene: TRBV24-1; D gene: .; clone size: .; CDR3 protein: CATSATYPADTQYF; CDR3 DNA: TGTGCCACCAGTGCTACCTACCCAGCGGATACGCAGTATTTT
J gene: TRBJ2-2; V gene: TRBV11-3; D gene: .; clone size: .; CDR3 protein: CASSLNAGTGELFF; CDR3 DNA: TGTGCCAGCAGCTTAAATGCAGGGACCGGGGAGCTGTTTTTT
J gene: TRBJ1-5; V gene: TRBV4-3; D gene: TRBD1; clone size: .; CDR3 protein: CASSQNSGTGEWGQPQHF; CDR3 DNA: TGCGCCAGCAGCCAAAATTCCGGGACAGGGGAATGGGGCCAGCCCCAGCATTTT
J gene: TRBJ2-1; V gene: TRBV2; D gene: TRBD2; clone size: .; CDR3 protein: CSPTPSGSSYNEQFF; CDR3 DNA: TGTAGCCCGACCCCCAGCGGGAGCTCCTACAATGAGCAGTTCTTC
J gene: TRBJ2-7; V gene: TRBV7-9; D gene: TRBD1; clone size: .; CDR3 protein: CASSLGQGHYEQYF; CDR3 DNA: TGTGCCAGCAGCTTAGGACAGGGGCACTACGAGCAGTACTTC
J gene: TRBJ1-6; V gene: TRBV6-1; D gene: TRBD1; clone size: .; CDR3 protein: CASSEMGQKNSPLHF; CDR3 DNA: TGTGCCAGCAGTGAAATGGGACAGAAAAATTCACCCCTCCACTTT
J gene: TRBJ2-7; V gene: TRBV28; D gene: .; clone size: .; CDR3 protein: CASSSSSDRSYEQYF; CDR3 DNA: TGTGCCAGCAGTTCCTCCTCTGACAGGTCCTACGAGCAGTACTTC
J gene: TRBJ2-7; V gene: TRBV23-1; D gene: .; clone size: medium-sized; CDR3 protein: CASSQWSGVDEQYF; CDR3 DNA: TGCGCCAGCAGTCAATGGTCAGGGGTAGACGAGCAGTACTTC
J gene: TRBJ2-1; V gene: TRBV19; D gene: .; clone size: .; CDR3 protein: CASGDSHSYNEQFF; CDR3 DNA: TGTGCCAGTGGGGACTCTCACTCCTACAATGAGCAGTTCTTC
J gene: TRBJ2-7; V gene: TRBV7-2; D gene: .; clone size: many; CDR3 protein: CASSLYSIREPQSYEQYF; CDR3 DNA: TGTGCCAGCAGCTTATATTCGATCCGGGAGCCCCAATCCTACGAGCAGTACTTC
J gene: TRBJ2-5; V gene: TRBV9; D gene: TRBD1; clone size: .; CDR3 protein: CASSAPTGIETQYF; CDR3 DNA: TGTGCCAGCAGCGCCCCGACAGGGATAGAGACCCAGTACTTC
J gene: TRBJ1-2; V gene: TRBV3-1/TRBV3-2; D gene: .; clone size: .; CDR3 protein: CASSHQNYGYTF; CDR3 DNA: TGTGCCAGCAGCCATCAAAACTATGGCTACACCTTC
J gene: TRBJ2-1; V gene: TRBV7-9; D gene: TRBD1; clone size: few; CDR3 protein: CASSSGQSSYNEQFF; CDR3 DNA: TGTGCCAGCAGCTCGGGACAGAGCTCCTACAATGAGCAGTTCTTC
J gene: TRBJ2-4; V gene: TRBV28; D gene: TRBD1; clone size: .; CDR3 protein: CASSLNRGLDIQYF; CDR3 DNA: TGTGCCAGCAGTTTGAACAGGGGGCTCGACATTCAGTACTTC
J gene: TRBJ2-5; V gene: TRBV30; D gene: .; clone size: .; CDR3 protein: CAWSGLEGQETQYF; CDR3 DNA: TGTGCCTGGAGTGGGCTGGAGGGGCAAGAGACCCAGTACTTC
J gene: TRBJ2-3; V gene: TRBV28; D gene: TRBD1; clone size: .; CDR3 protein: CASSRTGLHGTDTQYF; CDR3 DNA: TGTGCCAGCAGCCGGACAGGGTTGCACGGCACAGATACGCAGTATTTT
J gene: TRBJ2-2; V gene: TRBV11-3; D gene: TRBD2; clone size: few; CDR3 protein: CASSQTSEGGELFF; CDR3 DNA: TGTGCCAGCAGCCAGACTAGCGAGGGCGGGGAGCTGTTTTTT
J gene: TRBJ1-5; V gene: TRBV19; D gene: .; clone size: .; CDR3 protein: CASSIDPGLLNQPQHF; CDR3 DNA: TGTGCCAGTAGTATAGACCCGGGACTCCTAAATCAGCCCCAGCATTTT
J gene: TRBJ2-7; V gene: TRBV19; D gene: .; clone size: .; CDR3 protein: CASSTTDSRYEQYF; CDR3 DNA: TGTGCCAGTAGTACTACCGACAGCAGGTACGAGCAGTACTTC
J gene: TRBJ2-3; V gene: TRBV30; D gene: TRBD2; clone size: .; CDR3 protein: CAGGAGSTDTQYF; CDR3 DNA: TGTGCCGGGGGAGCGGGGTCCACAGATACGCAGTATTTT
J gene: TRBJ1-2; V gene: TRBV20-1; D gene: TRBD1; clone size: once; CDR3 protein: CSASKKGQGLPLIEGGYTF; CDR3 DNA: TGCAGTGCTAGTAAGAAGGGACAGGGCCTCCCCCTGATTGAGGGTGGCTACACCTTC
J gene: TRBJ1-1; V gene: TRBV18; D gene: .; clone size: .; CDR3 protein: CASSPMANTEAFF; CDR3 DNA: TGTGCCAGCTCACCCATGGCAAACACTGAAGCTTTCTTT
J gene: TRBJ1-2; V gene: TRBV4-3; D gene: .; clone size: .; CDR3 protein: CASSQDRVGLQQLGYTF; CDR3 DNA: TGCGCCAGCAGCCAAGATAGAGTGGGCCTACAGCAGCTTGGCTACACCTTC
J gene: TRBJ2-6; V gene: TRBV5-1; D gene: .; clone size: .; CDR3 protein: CASSLGQNSGANVLTF; CDR3 DNA: TGCGCCAGCAGCTTGGGGCAGAACTCTGGGGCCAACGTCCTGACTTTC
J gene: TRBJ2-1; V gene: TRBV6-5; D gene: .; clone size: .; CDR3 protein: CASSSLRETEQFF; CDR3 DNA: TGTGCCAGCAGTTCACTACGGGAGACTGAGCAGTTCTTC
J gene: TRBJ2-5; V gene: TRBV5-1; D gene: TRBD1; clone size: .; CDR3 protein: CASSGDRGEETQYF; CDR3 DNA: TGCGCCAGCAGCGGGGACAGGGGGGAAGAGACCCAGTACTTC
J gene: TRBJ2-7; V gene: TRBV4-3; D gene: .; clone size: .; CDR3 protein: CASSQGYSSYEQYF; CDR3 DNA: TGCGCCAGCAGCCAGGGCTATAGTTCCTACGAGCAGTACTTC
J gene: TRBJ2-1; V gene: TRBV28; D gene: TRBD2; clone size: .; CDR3 protein: CASRLAGDINEQFF; CDR3 DNA: TGTGCCAGCAGACTAGCGGGAGATATCAATGAGCAGTTCTTC
J gene: TRBJ2-1; V gene: TRBV4-1; D gene: .; clone size: .; CDR3 protein: CASSRSTNEQFF; CDR3 DNA: TGCGCCAGCAGCCGATCCACTAATGAGCAGTTCTTC
J gene: TRBJ1-5; V gene: TRBV5-1; D gene: TRBD1; clone size: .; CDR3 protein: CASSSGQGGNQPQHF; CDR3 DNA: TGCGCCAGCAGTTCAGGACAGGGCGGCAATCAGCCCCAGCATTTT
J gene: TRBJ1-1; V gene: TRBV5-1; D gene: TRBD1; clone size: .; CDR3 protein: CASSATGQLNTEAFF; CDR3 DNA: TGCGCCAGCAGCGCAACGGGACAGTTGAACACTGAAGCTTTCTTT
J gene: TRBJ2-1; V gene: TRBV19; D gene: TRBD2; clone size: .; CDR3 protein: CASSRDPGGPGQFF; CDR3 DNA: TGTGCCAGTAGTAGGGACCCGGGAGGGCCTGGGCAGTTCTTC
J gene: TRBJ2-1; V gene: TRBV5-1; D gene: TRBD2; clone size: .; CDR3 protein: CASSLVASGTYNEQFF; CDR3 DNA: TGCGCCAGCAGCTTGGTAGCTAGCGGGACCTACAATGAGCAGTTCTTC
J gene: TRBJ2-1; V gene: TRBV12-5; D gene: TRBD1; clone size: .; CDR3 protein: CASGLGQGMGNEQFF; CDR3 DNA: TGTGCTAGTGGTTTGGGACAGGGTATGGGGAATGAGCAGTTCTTC
J gene: TRBJ2-3; V gene: TRBV5-1; D gene: .; clone size: .; CDR3 protein: CASISGYTDTQYF; CDR3 DNA: TGCGCCAGCATTAGCGGATACACAGATACGCAGTATTTT
J gene: TRBJ2-6; V gene: TRBV25-1; D gene: .; clone size: .; CDR3 protein: CASSERTPGANVLTF; CDR3 DNA: TGTGCCAGCAGTGAAAGAACTCCTGGGGCCAACGTCCTGACTTTC